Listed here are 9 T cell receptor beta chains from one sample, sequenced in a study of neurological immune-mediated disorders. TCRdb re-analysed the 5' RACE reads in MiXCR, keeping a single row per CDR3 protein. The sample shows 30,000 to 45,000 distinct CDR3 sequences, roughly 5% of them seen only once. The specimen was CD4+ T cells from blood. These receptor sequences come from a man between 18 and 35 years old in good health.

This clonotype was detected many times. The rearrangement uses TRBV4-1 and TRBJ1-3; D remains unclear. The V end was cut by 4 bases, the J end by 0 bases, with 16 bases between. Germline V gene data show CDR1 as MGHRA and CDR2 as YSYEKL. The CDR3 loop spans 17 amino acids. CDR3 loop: CASSRGGLVLSGNTIYF. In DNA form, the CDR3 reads TGCGCCAGCAGCCGCGGTGGCTTAGTCCTCTCTGGAAACACCATATATTTT.

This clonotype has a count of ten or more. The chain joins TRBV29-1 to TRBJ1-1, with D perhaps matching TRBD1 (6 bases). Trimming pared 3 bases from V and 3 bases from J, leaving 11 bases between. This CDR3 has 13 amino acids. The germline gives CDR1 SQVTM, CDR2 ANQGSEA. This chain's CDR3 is CSVEVRQDTEAFF. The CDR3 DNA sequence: TGCAGCGTTGAGGTCAGACAGGACACTGAAGCTTTCTTT.

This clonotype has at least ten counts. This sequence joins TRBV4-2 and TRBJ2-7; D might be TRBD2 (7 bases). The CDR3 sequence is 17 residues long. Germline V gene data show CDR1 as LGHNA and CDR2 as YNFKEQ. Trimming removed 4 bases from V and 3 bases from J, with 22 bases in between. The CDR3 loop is CASSLEGGERGYYEQYF. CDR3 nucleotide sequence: TGTGCCAGCAGCCTCGAAGGGGGTGAGCGGGGATACTACGAGCAGTACTTC.

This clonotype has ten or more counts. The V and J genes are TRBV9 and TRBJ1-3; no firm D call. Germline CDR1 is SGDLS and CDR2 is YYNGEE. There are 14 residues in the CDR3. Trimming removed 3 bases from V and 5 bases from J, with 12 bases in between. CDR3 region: CASSASPDRNTIYF. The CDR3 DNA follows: TGTGCCAGCAGCGCCTCGCCGGATAGAAACACCATATATTTT.

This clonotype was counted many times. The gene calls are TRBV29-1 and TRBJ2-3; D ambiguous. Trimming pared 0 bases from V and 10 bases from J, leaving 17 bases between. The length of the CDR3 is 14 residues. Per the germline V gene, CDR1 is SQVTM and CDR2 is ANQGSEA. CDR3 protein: CSVEDPDRPESQYF. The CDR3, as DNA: TGCAGCGTTGAAGACCCCGATAGGCCCGAGTCGCAGTATTTT.

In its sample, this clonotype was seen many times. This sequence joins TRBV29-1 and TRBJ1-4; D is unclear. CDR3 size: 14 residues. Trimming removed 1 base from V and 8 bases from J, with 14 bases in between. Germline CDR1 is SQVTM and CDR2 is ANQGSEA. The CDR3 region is CSVEVNSRGEKLFF. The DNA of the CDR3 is TGCAGCGTTGAAGTAAACTCACGAGGGGAAAAACTGTTTTTT. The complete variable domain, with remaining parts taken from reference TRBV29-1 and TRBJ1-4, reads SAVISQKPSRDICQRGTSLTIQCQVDSQVTMMFWYRQQPGQSLTLIATANQGSEATYESGFVIDKFPISRPNLTFSTLTVSNMSPEDSSIYLCSVEVNSRGEKLFFGSGTQLSVL.

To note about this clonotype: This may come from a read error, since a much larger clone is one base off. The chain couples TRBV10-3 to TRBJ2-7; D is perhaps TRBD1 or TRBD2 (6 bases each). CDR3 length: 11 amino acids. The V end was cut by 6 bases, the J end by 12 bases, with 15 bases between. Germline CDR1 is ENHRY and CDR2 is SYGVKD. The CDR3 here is CAIRRGVGWYF. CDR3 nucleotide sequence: TGTGCCATCAGGAGGGGGGTAGGATGGTACTTC.

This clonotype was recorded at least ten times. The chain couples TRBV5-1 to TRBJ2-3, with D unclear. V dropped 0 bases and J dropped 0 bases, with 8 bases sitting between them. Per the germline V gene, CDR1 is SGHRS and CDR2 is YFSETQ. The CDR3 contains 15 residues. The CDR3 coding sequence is TGCGCCAGCAGCTTGGAACATCCTAGCACAGATACGCAGTATTTT. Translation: CASSLEHPSTDTQYF.

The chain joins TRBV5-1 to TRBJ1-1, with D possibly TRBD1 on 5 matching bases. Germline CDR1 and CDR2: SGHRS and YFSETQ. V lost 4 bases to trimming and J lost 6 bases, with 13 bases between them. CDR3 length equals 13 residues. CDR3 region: CASSPPGGAEAFF. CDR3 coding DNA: TGCGCCAGCAGCCCGCCGGGGGGGGCTGAAGCTTTCTTT.